A selection of T cell receptor beta chains follows, all from one sample in a study of cytotoxic CD8 clonotypes in ibrutinib-treated CLL. The method was immunoSEQ multiplex PCR; TCRdb's version includes in-frame clones alone and lacks a portion of them. The sample has 140,000 to 150,000 clones, roughly 76% seen once; the top ten hold approximately 5.1%. Here the sequenced sample was PBMCs, taken after 24 months of ibrutinib treatment. These receptor sequences come from a human donor with chronic lymphocytic leukemia. CDR3s include the opening cysteine and the closing phenylalanine or tryptophan. A D gene is named only where the DNA matches it firmly. Clone size is stated in some rows and not others, as once, few, many or a class when expanded.

>TRBD1|TRBJ1-5|TRBV5-6|.
CASSPGQARPQHF
TGTGCCAGCTCCCCGGGACAGGCACGACCCCAGCATTTT
>.|TRBJ2-7|TRBV4-2|.
CASSQAGTPGPYEQYF
TGTGCCAGCAGCCAAGCGGGGACCCCGGGCCCCTACGAGCAGTACTTC
>TRBD1|TRBJ2-7|TRBV13|.
CASSLGTGMAVRF
TGTGCCAGCAGCTTAGGGACAGGGATGGCTGTTAGGTTT
>.|TRBJ2-7|TRBV4-2|few
CASSQAGAERNSYEQYF
TGTGCCAGCAGCCAAGCGGGGGCCGAGCGTAACTCCTACGAGCAGTACTTC
>.|TRBJ1-1|TRBV10-3|.
CAISGGGDRNTEAFF
TGTGCCATCAGTGGGGGTGGGGATAGGAACACTGAAGCTTTCTTT
>.|TRBJ2-2|TRBV2|.
CASSEDWGAGELFF
TGTGCCAGCAGTGAGGATTGGGGCGCCGGGGAGCTGTTTTTT
>.|TRBJ2-3|TRBV9|.
CASSVWFDTQYF
TGTGCCAGCAGCGTATGGTTTGATACGCAGTATTTT
>.|TRBJ2-7|TRBV30|once
CACGGLYEQYF
TGTGCCTGCGGGGGGCTCTACGAGCAGTACTTC
>.|TRBJ1-5|TRBV19|.
CASSTRGEQPQHF
TGTGCCAGTAGTACCCGAGGGGAGCAGCCCCAGCATTTT
>.|TRBJ2-1|TRBV9|.
CASSVAGTNMGEQFF
TGTGCCAGCAGCGTAGCGGGTACCAACATGGGGGAGCAGTTCTTC
>.|TRBJ2-7|TRBV7-9|.
CASSTQLYEQYF
TGTGCCAGCAGTACCCAATTGTACGAGCAGTACTTC
>.|TRBJ1-2|TRBV7-2|.
CASSLGGPGDYGYTF
TGTGCCAGCAGCTTGGGTGGACCAGGGGACTATGGCTACACCTTC
>TRBD2|TRBJ2-1|TRBV7-3|.
CASSLRGSSYNEQFF
TGTGCCAGCAGCTTACGCGGGAGCTCCTACAATGAGCAGTTCTTC
>.|TRBJ2-2|TRBV5-4|few
CASSPPFGELFF
TGTGCCAGCAGCCCTCCGTTCGGGGAGCTGTTTTTT
>TRBD1|TRBJ2-7|TRBV5-4|few
CATGQETYEQYF
TGTGCCACGGGACAGGAGACTTACGAGCAGTACTTC
>.|TRBJ2-2|TRBV2|.
CASSVSSGELFF
TGTGCCAGCAGTGTTAGTTCCGGGGAGCTGTTTTTT
>.|TRBJ1-2|TRBV7-9|.
CASSQTLQGPGYTF
TGTGCCAGCAGCCAGACGCTGCAGGGCCCTGGCTACACCTTC
>.|TRBJ2-7|TRBV7-9|.
CASSPLQGQYF
TGTGCCAGCAGCCCCCTGCAAGGGCAGTACTTC
>.|TRBJ1-1|TRBV5-1|.
CAASLTRDTEAFF
TGCGCCGCCTCACTGACCCGGGACACTGAAGCTTTCTTT
>.|TRBJ1-4|TRBV7-9|.
CASSQGQLNEKLFF
TGTGCCAGCAGCCAGGGGCAGCTTAATGAAAAACTGTTTTTT
>.|TRBJ2-1|TRBV2|.
CASSGVVGGYNEQFF
TGTGCCAGCAGTGGGGTGGTGGGGGGTTACAATGAGCAGTTCTTC
>.|TRBJ1-5|TRBV28|.
CASSPPGGAFQPQHF
TGTGCCAGCAGCCCCCCGGGGGGGGCGTTTCAGCCCCAGCATTTT
>.|TRBJ1-6|TRBV28|few
CASGGPYNSPLHF
TGTGCCAGCGGGGGGCCCTATAATTCACCCCTCCACTTT
>TRBD2|TRBJ2-7|TRBV7-9|few
CASTPLAGGPYEQYF
TGTGCCAGCACTCCACTAGCGGGAGGGCCCTACGAGCAGTACTTC
>.|TRBJ1-1|TRBV30|.
CAWSVSRTQAFF
TGTGCCTGGAGTGTATCTAGGACCCAAGCTTTCTTT
>.|TRBJ1-3|TRBV15|.
CATSRAARNTIYF
TGTGCCACCAGCAGAGCAGCCCGAAACACCATATATTTT
>TRBD2|TRBJ2-1|TRBV28|once
CASSPARDSGLAGGPFGVEQFF
TGTGCCAGCAGCCCTGCTCGGGACTCAGGACTAGCGGGAGGGCCGTTCGGGGTTGAGCAGTTCTTC
>.|TRBJ2-7|TRBV29-1|.
CSAGDTSYEQYF
TGCAGCGCCGGGGACACCTCCTACGAGCAGTACTTC
>TRBD1|TRBJ2-6|TRBV30|.
CAWALGTEANVLTF
TGTGCCTGGGCCCTGGGGACAGAAGCCAACGTCCTGACTTTC
>.|TRBJ2-7|TRBV28|.
CASSLRWGKYEQYF
TGTGCCAGCAGTTTGCGGTGGGGAAAGTACGAGCAGTACTTC
>.|TRBJ2-7|TRBV7-3|.
CASSRWGGGFDEQYF
TGTGCCAGCAGCCGGTGGGGCGGCGGATTCGACGAGCAGTACTTC
>TRBD2|TRBJ2-4|TRBV5-6|.
CASSPWGIPGGIQYF
TGTGCCAGCAGCCCCTGGGGGATACCGGGGGGCATTCAGTACTTC
>TRBD1|TRBJ2-7|TRBV10-3|.
CAISLDRVREQYF
TGTGCCATCAGCCTAGACAGGGTCCGGGAGCAGTACTTC
>TRBD1|TRBJ1-4|TRBV10-3|medium-sized
CAISGTGATNEKLFF
TGTGCCATCAGTGGGACAGGGGCAACTAATGAAAAACTGTTTTTT
>.|TRBJ1-5|TRBV19|.
CASTFLSGGEDQPQHF
TGTGCCAGTACCTTTCTGAGTGGAGGGGAGGATCAGCCCCAGCATTTT
>TRBD1|TRBJ1-6|TRBV7-9|.
CATTLTGDYSPLHF
TGTGCCACTACCTTGACAGGGGACTATTCACCCCTCCACTTT
>TRBD1|TRBJ1-5|TRBV5-8|.
CASSRTGEVNQPQHF
TGTGCCAGCAGCCGGACAGGGGAGGTGAATCAGCCCCAGCATTTT
>TRBD2|TRBJ2-1|TRBV6-5|.
CASSYWAGEGEQFF
TGTGCCAGCAGTTACTGGGCGGGAGAAGGTGAGCAGTTCTTC
>.|TRBJ1-1|TRBV7-9|.
CASSEAEIGGEAFF
TGTGCCAGCAGCGAGGCGGAAATCGGGGGTGAAGCTTTCTTT
>TRBD1|TRBJ2-6|TRBV23-1|.
CASGSRTGRSGANVLTF
TGCGCCAGTGGTTCCCGGACAGGACGCTCTGGGGCCAACGTCCTGACTTTC
>TRBD2|TRBJ2-1|TRBV19|.
CASSMGGTHYNEQFF
TGTGCCAGTAGTATGGGGGGGACCCATTACAATGAGCAGTTCTTC